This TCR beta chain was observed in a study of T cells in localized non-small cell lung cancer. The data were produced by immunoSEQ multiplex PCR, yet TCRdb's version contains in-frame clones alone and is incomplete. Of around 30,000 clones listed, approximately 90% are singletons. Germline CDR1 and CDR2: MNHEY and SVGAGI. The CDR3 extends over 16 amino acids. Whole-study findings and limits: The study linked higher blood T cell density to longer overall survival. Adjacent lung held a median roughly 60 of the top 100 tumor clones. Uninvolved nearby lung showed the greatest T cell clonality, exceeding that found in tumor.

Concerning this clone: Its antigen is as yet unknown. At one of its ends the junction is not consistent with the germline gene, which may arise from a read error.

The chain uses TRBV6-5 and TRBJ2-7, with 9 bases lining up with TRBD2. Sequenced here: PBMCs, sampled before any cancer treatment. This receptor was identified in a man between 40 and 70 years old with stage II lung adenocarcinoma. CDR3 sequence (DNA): TGTGCCAGCAGCTACTATAGCGGGAGACCTCCCTACGAGCAGTACTTC. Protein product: CASSYYSGRPPYEQYF.